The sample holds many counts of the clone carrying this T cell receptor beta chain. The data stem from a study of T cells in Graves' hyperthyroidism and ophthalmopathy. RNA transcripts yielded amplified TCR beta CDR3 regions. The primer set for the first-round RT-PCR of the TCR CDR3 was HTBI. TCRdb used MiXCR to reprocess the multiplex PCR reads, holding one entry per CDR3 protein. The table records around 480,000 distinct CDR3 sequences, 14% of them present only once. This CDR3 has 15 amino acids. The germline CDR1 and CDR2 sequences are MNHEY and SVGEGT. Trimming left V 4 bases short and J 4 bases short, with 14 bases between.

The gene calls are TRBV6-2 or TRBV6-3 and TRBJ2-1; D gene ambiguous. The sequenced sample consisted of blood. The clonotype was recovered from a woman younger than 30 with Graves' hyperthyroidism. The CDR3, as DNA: TGTGCCAGCAGTTTGGCCCGGACGGGTTACAATGAGCAGTTCTTC. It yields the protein CASSLARTGYNEQFF.